The 11 T cell receptor beta chains below come from one sample, sequenced in a study of CD8 T cells in Susac syndrome. Roughly 0.45 to 1 ug RNA was reverse transcribed with random hexamers. Using its own MiXCR run on the immunoSEQ multiplex PCR reads, TCRdb lists one record per CDR3 protein. The sample consists of about 240,000 distinct CDR3 sequences, 90% to 96% of them appearing once. Sequenced sample: CD4+ T cells from PBMCs. These receptors all come from a human donor with Susac syndrome.

The V gene is TRBV19, the J gene TRBJ2-1; D possibly corresponds to TRBD2 (5 bases). V lost 6 bases to trimming and J lost 7 bases, with 19 bases between them. Germline V gives CDR1 LNHDA, CDR2 SQIVND (reference sequence). The CDR3 consists of 15 residues. The CDR3 is CASRIEGGPSNEQFF. For the CDR3, the DNA is TGTGCCAGTAGGATCGAGGGCGGACCCTCGAATGAGCAGTTCTTC.

J is TRBJ2-7 and V is TRBV6-5, with D uncertain. Trimming shortened V by 0 bases and J by 4 bases, and 16 bases separated the two germline ends. From germline, CDR1 is MNHEY and CDR2 SVGAGI. The CDR3 runs to 16 residues. Written as DNA, the CDR3 is TGTGCCAGCAGTTACTCATCACCTCCTGGGCGTTACGAGCAGTACTTC. As protein: CASSYSSPPGRYEQYF.

This clonotype came up once. The CDR3 coding sequence is TGTGCCAGCAGTTTAGGTGCTGTTATGAACACTGAAGCTTTCTTT. Protein product: CASSLGAVMNTEAFF. The chain uses TRBV12-3 or TRBV12-4 and TRBJ1-1; D is unclear. CDR3 length: 15 amino acids. Trimming stripped 1 base from V and 0 bases from J, with 9 bases between.

This chain uses TRBV12-5 with TRBJ1-1; perhaps TRBD1 as D (6 bases). Trimming pared 5 bases from V and 4 bases from J, leaving 17 bases between. Germline V gene data show CDR1 as LGHNT and CDR2 as FRNRAP. This CDR3 comprises 15 residues. The CDR3 nucleotides are TGTGCTAGTGGTCCCGACACAGGGTCGGTCACTGAAGCTTTCTTT. Translation gives CASGPDTGSVTEAFF.

CDR3 protein: CASSEFGPDYGTYGYTF. The CDR3 nucleotides are TGCGCCAGCAGCGAATTTGGCCCGGATTATGGGACCTATGGCTACACCTTC. The chain has TRBV5-1 and TRBJ1-2, with D tentatively TRBD1 (5 bases). The V gene's germline CDR1 is SGHRS and CDR2 YFSETQ. Deletions cut 4 bases from V and 4 bases from J, with 23 bases between. The CDR3 sequence is 17 residues long.

The chain recombines TRBV15 with TRBJ1-3; 7 bases are shared with TRBD1. The CDR3 length is 15 residues. Germline V gives CDR1 LNHNV, CDR2 YYDKDF (reference sequence). V lost 1 base, J lost 3 bases, and 3 bases stayed unmatched. The CDR3 DNA reads TGTGCCACCAGCAGAGCTGGGACAGTTGGAAACACCATATATTTT. Its protein product is CATSRAGTVGNTIYF.

Here the CDR3 reads CASSLVTGTDTQYF. The CDR3 region has the DNA TGTGCCAGCAGCTTAGTTACCGGGACAGATACGCAGTATTTT. The chain has TRBV11-3 and TRBJ2-3; D ambiguous. V lost 1 base to trimming and J lost 3 bases, with 8 bases between them. Germline lookup yields CDR1 SGHNT and CDR2 YENEEA. The CDR3 covers 14 residues.

The J gene is TRBJ1-5, the V gene TRBV20-1; the D is unclear. V was pared by 5 bases and J by 3 bases, with 11 bases between. The CDR3 length is 13 residues. Germline V gene sequence: CDR1 DFQATT, CDR2 SNEGSKA (reference sequence). The CDR3 DNA reads as TGCAGTGCTGGACTCATGGCCAATCAGCCCCAGCATTTT. It yields the protein CSAGLMANQPQHF.

J is TRBJ2-5 and V is TRBV9, with TRBD2 identical over 8 bases. Germline lookup yields CDR1 SGDLS and CDR2 YYNGEE. This CDR3 has 15 residues. V shed 0 bases and J 4 bases; nucleotides not matched to a gene: 5. For the CDR3, the DNA is TGTGCCAGCAGCGTAGCGGGAGGGCTTAGAGAGACCCAGTACTTC. Protein product: CASSVAGGLRETQYF.

The genes are TRBV29-1 and TRBJ1-2; 7 bases are shared with TRBD1. The CDR3 is 18 amino acids. Germline CDR1 reads SQVTM; CDR2 reads ANQGSEA. V trimming: 3 bases; J trimming: 0 bases; junction bases outside the gene matches: 16. The CDR3 spells CSVEPFGRGSETNYGYTF. CDR3 sequence (DNA): TGCAGCGTTGAGCCGTTTGGCAGGGGGTCCGAAACTAACTATGGCTACACCTTC.

This clonotype appeared a few times. The chain is built from TRBV2 and TRBJ1-1; D uncertain. CDR3 length: 11 residues. Trimming removed 1 base at V and 3 bases at J, with 0 bases between. Germline V gives CDR1 SNHLY, CDR2 FYNNEI. The CDR3 sequence is CASSEDTEAFF. As DNA, the CDR3 is TGTGCCAGCAGTGAAGACACTGAAGCTTTCTTT.